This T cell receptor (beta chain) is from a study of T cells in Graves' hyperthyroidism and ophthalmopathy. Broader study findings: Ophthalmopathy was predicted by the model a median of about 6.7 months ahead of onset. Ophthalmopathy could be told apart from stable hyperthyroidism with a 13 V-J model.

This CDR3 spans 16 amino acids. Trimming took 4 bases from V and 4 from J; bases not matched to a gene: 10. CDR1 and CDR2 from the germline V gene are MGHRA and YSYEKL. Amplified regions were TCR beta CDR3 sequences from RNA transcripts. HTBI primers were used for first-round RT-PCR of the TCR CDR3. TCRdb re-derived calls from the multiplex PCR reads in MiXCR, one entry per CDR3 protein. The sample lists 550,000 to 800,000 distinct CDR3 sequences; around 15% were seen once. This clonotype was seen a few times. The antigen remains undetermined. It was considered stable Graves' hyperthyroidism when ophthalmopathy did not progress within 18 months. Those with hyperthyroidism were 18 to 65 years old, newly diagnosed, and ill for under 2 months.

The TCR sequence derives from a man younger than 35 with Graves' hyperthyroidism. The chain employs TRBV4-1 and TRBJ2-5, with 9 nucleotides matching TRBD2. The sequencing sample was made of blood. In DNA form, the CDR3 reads TGCGCCAGCAGCCCCCGGGAACTAGCGGGTCGAGAGACCCAGTACTTC. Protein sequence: CASSPRELAGRETQYF.